The clone carrying this T cell receptor beta chain has only a few counts. Its specificity is not known. TCRdb itself ran the RT-PCR reads through MiXCR, one entry per CDR3 protein. The sample comprises about 610,000 distinct CDR3 sequences, 12% to 15% of which are singletons, and around 10% rests with the top ten. The data belong to a study of response to subunit inactivated influenza vaccine. Overall study results and limits: The authors suggested that few new T cells are recruited per seasonal influenza vaccination.

The germline V and J ends were trimmed by 2 bases and 8 bases, with 12 bases remaining between them. The CDR3 runs 13 residues. Germline CDR1 is GTSNPN and CDR2 is SVGIG (reference sequence). The TCR originated in a man aged 50 to 60 who received an inactivated influenza vaccine. The chain employs TRBV30 and TRBJ1-4; a weak D match, TRBD1 (6 bases). This sample comprised PBMCs from blood, obtained 11 to 12 days after vaccination. CDR3 protein: CAWSLQGGEKLFF. CDR3 bases: TGTGCCTGGAGTCTACAGGGTGGAGAAAAACTGTTTTTT.